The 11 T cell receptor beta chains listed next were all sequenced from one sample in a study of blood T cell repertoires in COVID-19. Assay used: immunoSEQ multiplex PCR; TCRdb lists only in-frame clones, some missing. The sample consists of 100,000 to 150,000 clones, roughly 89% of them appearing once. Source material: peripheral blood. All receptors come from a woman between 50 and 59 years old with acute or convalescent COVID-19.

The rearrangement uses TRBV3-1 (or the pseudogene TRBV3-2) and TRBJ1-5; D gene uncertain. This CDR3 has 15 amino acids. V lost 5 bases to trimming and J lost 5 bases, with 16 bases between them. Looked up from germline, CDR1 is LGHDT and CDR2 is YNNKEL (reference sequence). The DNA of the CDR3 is TGTGCCAGCAGCGGCTCCTTGGGTGGGCATCAGCCCCAGCATTTT. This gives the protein CASSGSLGGHQPQHF.

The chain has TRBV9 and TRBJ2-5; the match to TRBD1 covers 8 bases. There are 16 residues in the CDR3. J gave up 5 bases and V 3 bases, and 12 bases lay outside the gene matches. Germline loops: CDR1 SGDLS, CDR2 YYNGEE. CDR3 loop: CASSALGTGLGETQYF. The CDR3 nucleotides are TGTGCCAGCAGCGCTTTAGGGACAGGCCTCGGGGAGACCCAGTACTTC.

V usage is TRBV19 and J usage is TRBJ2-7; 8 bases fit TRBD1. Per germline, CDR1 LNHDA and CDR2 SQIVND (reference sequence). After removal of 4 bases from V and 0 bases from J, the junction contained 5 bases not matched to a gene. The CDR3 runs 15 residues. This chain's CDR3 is CASSKTGVFSYEQYF. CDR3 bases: TGTGCCAGTAGTAAGACAGGGGTGTTCTCCTACGAGCAGTACTTC.

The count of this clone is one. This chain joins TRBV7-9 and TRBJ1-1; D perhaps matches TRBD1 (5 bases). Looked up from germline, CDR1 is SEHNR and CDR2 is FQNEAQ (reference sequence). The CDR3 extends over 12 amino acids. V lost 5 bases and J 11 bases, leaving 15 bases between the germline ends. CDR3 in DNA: TGTGCCAGCAGCGGGCGGACACCCGAGGCTTTCTTT. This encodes CASSGRTPEAFF.

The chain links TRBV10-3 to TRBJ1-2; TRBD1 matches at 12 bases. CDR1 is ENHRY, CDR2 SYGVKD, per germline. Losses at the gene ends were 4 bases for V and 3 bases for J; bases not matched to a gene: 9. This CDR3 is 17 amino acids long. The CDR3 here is CAISGGAGTGGDYGYTF. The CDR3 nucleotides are TGTGCCATCAGTGGGGGAGCCGGGACAGGGGGCGACTATGGCTACACCTTC.

CDR3 sequence: CASSLSQDRENYGYTF. Here the CDR3 DNA reads TGTGCCAGCAGTTTATCCCAGGACAGGGAGAACTATGGCTACACCTTC. This chain links TRBV27 with TRBJ1-2; TRBD1 matches at 8 bases. Unmatched junction bases numbered 5, after V lost 0 bases and J lost 2 bases. Germline assignment: CDR1 MNHEY and CDR2 SMNVEV (reference sequence). This CDR3 is built from 16 residues.

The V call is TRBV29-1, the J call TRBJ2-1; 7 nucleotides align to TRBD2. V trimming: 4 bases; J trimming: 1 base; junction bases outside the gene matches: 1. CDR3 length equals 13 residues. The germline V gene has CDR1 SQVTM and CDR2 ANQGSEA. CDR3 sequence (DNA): TGCAGCGTTGGAGCGGGATCCTACAATGAGCAGTTCTTC. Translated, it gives CSVGAGSYNEQFF.

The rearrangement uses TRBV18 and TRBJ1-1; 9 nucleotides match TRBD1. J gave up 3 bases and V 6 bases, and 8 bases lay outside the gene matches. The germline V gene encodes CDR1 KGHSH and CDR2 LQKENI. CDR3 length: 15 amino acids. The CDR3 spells CASSSNRGRDTEAFF. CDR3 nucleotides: TGTGCCAGCTCCTCAAACAGGGGGCGGGACACTGAAGCTTTCTTT.

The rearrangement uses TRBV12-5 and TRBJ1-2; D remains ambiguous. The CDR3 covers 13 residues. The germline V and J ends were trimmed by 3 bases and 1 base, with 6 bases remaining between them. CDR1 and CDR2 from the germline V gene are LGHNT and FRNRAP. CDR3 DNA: TGTGCTAGTGGTTTTTGGCTTAACTATGGCTACACCTTC. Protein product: CASGFWLNYGYTF.

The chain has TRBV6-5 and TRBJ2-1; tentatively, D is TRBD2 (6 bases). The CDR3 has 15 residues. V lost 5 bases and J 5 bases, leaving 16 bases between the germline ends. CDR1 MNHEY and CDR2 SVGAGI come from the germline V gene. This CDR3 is CASSKIAAGNNEQFF. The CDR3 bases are TGTGCCAGCAGTAAGATAGCGGCGGGTAACAATGAGCAGTTCTTC.

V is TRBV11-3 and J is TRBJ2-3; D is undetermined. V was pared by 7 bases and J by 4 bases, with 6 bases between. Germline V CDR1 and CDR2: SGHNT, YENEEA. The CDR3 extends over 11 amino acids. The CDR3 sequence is CASKRADTQYF. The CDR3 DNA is TGTGCCAGCAAACGAGCAGATACGCAGTATTTT.